The 32 T cell receptor beta chains reported below all come from one sample, sequenced in a study of control samples from healthy donors and cancer patients. TCRdb keeps only in-frame clones here, not all; method: immunoSEQ multiplex PCR. The data contain over 150,000 clones, about 91% of them seen just once; the ten biggest clones take up roughly 2.1%. What was sequenced was blood. These receptors all come from a woman aged 40-49 years in good health.

This chain connects TRBV3-1 (or the pseudogene TRBV3-2) to TRBJ2-1; TRBD2 aligns across 10 bases. This CDR3 spans 15 amino acids. The V gene's germline CDR1 is LGHDT and CDR2 YNNKEL (reference sequence). J was trimmed by 5 bases and V by 5 bases; bases with no gene match: 6. The CDR3 spells CASSVTSGTHNEQFF. DNA of the CDR3: TGTGCCAGCAGCGTTACTAGCGGGACCCACAATGAGCAGTTCTTC.

This chain joins TRBV20-1 and TRBJ1-2, with D unresolved. The CDR3 sequence is 12 residues long. V was clipped by 3 bases and J by 3 bases, with 8 bases between them. Germline V lookup: CDR1 DFQATT, CDR2 SNEGSKA (reference sequence). CDR3 in amino acids: CSASWLDYGYTF. DNA of the CDR3: TGCAGTGCTAGTTGGTTAGACTATGGCTACACCTTC.

The chain carries TRBV3-1 (or the pseudogene TRBV3-2) and TRBJ1-4; a possible D gene is TRBD1 (6 bases). The CDR3 consists of 16 residues. CDR1 LGHDT and CDR2 YNNKEL come from the germline V gene (reference sequence). The ends were cut back, 1 base at V and 7 bases at J, with 16 bases in the middle. The CDR3 loop is CASSQAGGGSSEKLFF. As DNA, the CDR3 is TGTGCCAGCAGCCAAGCGGGGGGCGGGAGTAGTGAAAAACTGTTTTTT.

The chain is built from TRBV18 and TRBJ1-3; D is perhaps TRBD1 (5 bases). Germline V lookup: CDR1 KGHSH, CDR2 LQKENI. Between the trimmed V and J ends, which lost 3 bases and 2 bases, there was a span of 11 bases. There are 15 residues in the CDR3. For the CDR3, the DNA is TGTGCCAGCTCACCGGGAGGGGCACCTGGAAACACCATATATTTT. Its translation: CASSPGGAPGNTIYF. Combining the CDR3 with reference TRBV18 and TRBJ1-3 gives the whole variable domain NAGVMQNPRHLVRRRGQEARLRCSPMKGHSHVYWYRQLPEEGLKFMVYLQKENIIDESGMPKERFSAEFPKEGPSILRIQQVVRGDSAAYFCASSPGGAPGNTIYFGEGSWLTVV.

J is TRBJ2-3 and V is TRBV6-4; no clear D. This CDR3 region has 13 residues. Trimming pared 5 bases from V and 1 base from J, leaving 7 bases between. Germline loops: CDR1 MRHNA, CDR2 SNTAGT. The CDR3 region is CASSRARTDTQYF. CDR3 bases: TGTGCCAGCAGTCGTGCCCGCACAGATACGCAGTATTTT.

The chain links TRBV12-3 or TRBV12-4 to TRBJ2-1; D unresolved. The CDR3 has 11 residues. V was cut by 6 bases and J by 8 bases, with 8 bases left in between. CDR3 nucleotides: TGTGCCAGCAGGTACCGGGATGAGCAGTTCTTC. This translates into CASRYRDEQFF.

This clone was observed a single time. The chain links TRBV7-3 to TRBJ2-3; TRBD2 matches 9 bases. Germline V gives CDR1 SGHTA, CDR2 FQGTGA. Trimming at V came to 4 bases and at J to 5 bases, leaving 4 bases not matched to a gene. This CDR3 contains 14 residues. CDR3 DNA sequence: TGTGCCAGCAGCTCTAGCGGGGCGGGAGATACGCAGTATTTT. Translating gives CASSSSGAGDTQYF.

This clone was recorded once. Mismatch with germline at one junction end may stem from a read error. The chain is built from TRBV2 and TRBJ1-5, with D maybe TRBD1 (5 bases). The CDR3 has 14 residues. Germline values: CDR1 SNHLY, CDR2 FYNNEI. The CDR3 reads CASSQARGNQPQHF. For the CDR3, the DNA is TGTGCCAGCAGTCAAGCGAGGGGAAATCAGCCCCAGCATTTT.

This clone was observed a single time. CDR3 coding DNA: TGTGCCAGCAGCCGACGGGAGAACACTGAAGCTTTCTTT. It codes for CASSRRENTEAFF. The V call is TRBV12-3 or TRBV12-4, the J call TRBJ1-1; the D is unclear. Trimming took off 6 bases at V and 1 base at J, with 9 bases between the two ends. The length of the CDR3 is 13 residues.

The J gene is TRBJ2-7, the V gene TRBV6-5; no clear D gene. The CDR3 consists of 13 residues. V lost 0 bases and J 10 bases, leaving 13 bases between the germline ends. From germline, CDR1 is MNHEY and CDR2 SVGAGI. The CDR3 region has the DNA TGTGCCAGCAGTTACTCGAATTCGTCCCCACAGTACTTC. Amino acid sequence: CASSYSNSSPQYF.

The chain combines TRBV15 with TRBJ1-3; no reliable D call. V lost 6 bases and J 1 base, leaving 13 bases between the germline ends. CDR3 length: 15 amino acids. CDR1 and CDR2 from the germline V gene are LNHNV and YYDKDF (reference sequence). As DNA, the CDR3 is TGTGCCACCAGGAGCGACGAGGGATCTGGAAACACCATATATTTT. This translates into CATRSDEGSGNTIYF.

CDR3 bases: TGTGCCAGCAGTGATTCAGGGGGAGGTCAGCCCCAGCATTTT. Its translation: CASSDSGGGQPQHF. The gene calls are TRBV6-1 and TRBJ1-5, with TRBD1 identical over 7 bases. The CDR3 loop spans 14 amino acids. CDR1 and CDR2 from the germline V gene are MNHNS and SASEGT. V shed 3 bases and J 6 bases; nucleotides not matched to a gene: 5.

The CDR3 spells CASSLLGSPLHF. Written as DNA, the CDR3 is TGTGCCAGCAGTTTACTGGGCTCACCCCTCCACTTT. This chain connects TRBV12-3 or TRBV12-4 to TRBJ1-6; D remains unclear. V lost 2 bases and J 10 bases, leaving 6 bases between the germline ends. The CDR3 spans 12 residues.

CDR3: CASSWTSRHYEQYF. CDR3 bases: TGTGCCAGTAGTTGGACTAGCAGACACTACGAGCAGTACTTC. The chain has TRBV19 and TRBJ2-7; 8 nucleotides match TRBD2. Germline V gives CDR1 LNHDA, CDR2 SQIVND (reference sequence). Trimming took 5 bases from V and 3 from J; bases not matched to a gene: 6. CDR3 length equals 14 residues.

The chain joins TRBV7-3 to TRBJ2-4, with D perhaps matching TRBD1 or TRBD2 (6 bases each). The CDR3 is 12 amino acids. CDR1 SGHTA and CDR2 FQGTGA come from the germline V gene. V lost 4 bases to trimming and J lost 10 bases, with 11 bases between them. In DNA, the CDR3 is TGTGCCAGCAGCTACAGGGAGGAGATTCAGTACTTC. As protein: CASSYREEIQYF.

V is TRBV5-1 and J is TRBJ2-5; 11 bases line up with TRBD2. The CDR3 extends over 16 amino acids. The germline CDR1 and CDR2 sequences are SGHRS and YFSETQ. V lost 4 bases and J lost 4; bases outside the gene matches: 9. CDR3 in DNA: TGCGCCAGCAGCCCCTTGCCCACTAGCGGGGGAGAGACCCAGTACTTC. Translated: CASSPLPTSGGETQYF.

The chain uses TRBV7-9 and TRBJ1-4, with 7 bases fitting TRBD1. The V and J ends lost 5 bases and 7 bases, in that order; junction bases with no gene match: 10. This CDR3 contains 15 residues. The germline V gene has CDR1 SEHNR and CDR2 FQNEAQ (reference sequence). The CDR3 DNA follows: TGTGCCAGCAGCCAACCGACAGGGCGCAGTGAAAAACTGTTTTTT. This translates into CASSQPTGRSEKLFF.

The chain recombines TRBV19 with TRBJ1-5; D is unclear. The CDR3 has 14 residues. Germline-derived CDR1 and CDR2 are LNHDA and SQIVND (reference sequence). The V end was cut by 3 bases, the J end by 0 bases, with 6 bases between. CDR3: CASSIGVSNQPQHF. The DNA for the CDR3 is TGTGCCAGTAGTATTGGAGTTAGCAATCAGCCCCAGCATTTT.

The V and J genes are TRBV3-1 (or the pseudogene TRBV3-2) and TRBJ2-3; D possibly corresponds to TRBD2 (5 bases). CDR3 length: 19 residues. CDR1 and CDR2 from the germline V gene are LGHDT and YNNKEL (reference sequence). V dropped 4 bases and J dropped 4 bases, with 27 bases sitting between them. This chain's CDR3 is CASSPPRGGQRYPSDTQYF. Here the CDR3 DNA reads TGTGCCAGCAGCCCCCCAAGAGGCGGGCAAAGGTATCCATCAGATACGCAGTATTTT.

This chain connects TRBV27 to TRBJ1-5; possibly TRBD1 for D (6 bases). The CDR3 runs 16 residues. Germline CDR1 MNHEY, CDR2 SMNVEV (reference sequence). The V gene lost 5 bases and the J gene lost 3 bases, with 17 bases spanning the gap. CDR3 sequence: CASSPSQGPFNQPQHF. CDR3 DNA: TGTGCCAGCAGTCCGTCACAGGGCCCATTCAATCAGCCCCAGCATTTT.

The CDR3 region is CASTSSGEGTRKFF. For the CDR3, the DNA is TGTGCCAGCACATCTTCCGGCGAGGGGACTAGAAAGTTCTTC. The chain has TRBV6-5 and TRBJ2-1; the match to TRBD2 covers 8 bases. Unmatched junction bases numbered 16, after V lost 7 bases and J lost 14 bases. The germline gives CDR1 MNHEY, CDR2 SVGAGI. The CDR3 runs 14 residues.

The DNA of the CDR3 is TGTGCCAGCAGCTTAGGGACAGGGGCTCGGTATGGCTACACCTTC. Residues: CASSLGTGARYGYTF. The chain carries TRBV7-6 and TRBJ1-2; TRBD1 matches at 9 bases. The CDR3 runs 15 residues. After removal of 1 base from V and 5 bases from J, the junction contained 5 bases not matched to a gene. Per the germline V gene, CDR1 is SGHVS and CDR2 is FNYEAQ. Looking up the rest from reference TRBV7-6 and TRBJ1-2 gives the full variable domain: GAGVSQSPRYKVTKRGQDVALRCDPISGHVSLYWYRQALGQGPEFLTYFNYEAQQDKSGLPNDRFSAERPEGSISTLTIQRTEQRDSAMYRCASSLGTGARYGYTFGSGTRLTVV.

Comment on this clone: One end of the junction is discordant with germline, which a read error may explain. The CDR3 DNA reads as TGTGCCAGCAGCCCCATTGGAGACACCATATATTTT. This encodes CASSPIGDTIYF. This rearrangement joins TRBV3-1 (or the pseudogene TRBV3-2) to TRBJ1-3; D gene uncertain. Germline V gives CDR1 LGHDT, CDR2 YNNKEL (reference sequence). CDR3 length: 12 amino acids.

The CDR3: CASSRAWGSNQPQHF. The CDR3 DNA reads TGTGCCAGCAGTAGGGCGTGGGGTAGCAATCAGCCCCAGCATTTT. The rearrangement links TRBV2 to TRBJ1-5, with D hard to call. With 5 bases removed from V and 0 bases from J, the gap between germline ends came to 11 bases. Germline V gives CDR1 SNHLY, CDR2 FYNNEI. The CDR3 length is 15 residues.

The V and J genes are TRBV1 and TRBJ2-7; the table gives TRBD2 as D, unverified against the DNA. TRBV1 is a documented pseudogene. CDR3 size: 12 residues. In DNA form, the CDR3 reads TGCACCAGCAGCCTGCGGTCCTACGAGCAGTACTTC. Its protein product is CTSSLRSYEQYF.

CDR3: CASSLRTSGDFYEQYF. Here the CDR3 DNA reads TGTGCCAGCAGCTTACGGACTAGCGGGGATTTCTACGAGCAGTACTTC. The gene calls are TRBV7-6 and TRBJ2-7, with TRBD2 matching over 12 bases. The CDR3 has 16 amino acids. The junction had 5 bases not matched to a gene; V was cut back by 2 bases and J by 3 bases. The germline CDR1 and CDR2 sequences are SGHVS and FNYEAQ.

The chain combines TRBV19 with TRBJ1-6; the D gene is possibly TRBD1 (5 bases). The CDR3 is made up of 15 amino acids. Germline-derived CDR1 and CDR2 are LNHDA and SQIVND (reference sequence). V lost 1 base, J lost 7 bases, and 11 bases lay in between. The chain's CDR3 is CASSIVGQENSPLHF. The CDR3 nucleotides read TGTGCCAGTAGTATAGTGGGGCAGGAAAATTCACCCCTCCACTTT.

This clone was observed a few times. The CDR3 DNA sequence: TGCGCCAGCAGCCCCGGTGGCGGGGGGGTCTCCTACAATGAGCAGTTCTTC. Amino acids: CASSPGGGGVSYNEQFF. V and J are TRBV5-1 and TRBJ2-1; 9 positions agree with TRBD2. This CDR3 has 17 amino acids. Germline V lookup: CDR1 SGHRS, CDR2 YFSETQ. The J segment lost 0 bases and the V segment lost 4 bases, leaving 8 bases of the junction unmatched.

In this sample, this clone turned up once. V usage is TRBV5-1 and J usage is TRBJ1-2; D not resolved. V shed 7 bases and J shed 0 bases, with 10 bases lying between them. CDR3 length: 13 amino acids. Germline V gene lookup returns CDR1 SGHRS and CDR2 YFSETQ. The CDR3 protein is CASRVGANYGYTF. For the CDR3, the DNA is TGCGCCAGCCGGGTGGGAGCTAACTATGGCTACACCTTC.

V is TRBV6-1 and J is TRBJ1-5; D is unresolved. This CDR3 has 14 amino acids. Germline V CDR1 and CDR2: MNHNS, SASEGT. Trimming took 2 bases from V and 0 from J, leaving 5 bases between them. In DNA form, the CDR3 reads TGTGCCAGCAGTGAATTCCATAGCAATCAGCCCCAGCATTTT. Amino acid sequence: CASSEFHSNQPQHF.

This chain joins TRBV21-1 and TRBJ1-2. TRBV21-1 is reported as a pseudogene. The CDR3 sequence is 15 residues long. CDR3 sequence reads: CASRKKGHISGGYTF. The CDR3 bases are TGTGCCAGCAGGAAGAAAGGCCACATTTCGGGTGGCTACACCTTC.

This clone was observed a few times. This chain uses TRBV4-1 with TRBJ1-2, with a possible D match to TRBD1 (6 bases). CDR1 MGHRA and CDR2 YSYEKL come from the germline V gene. The V gene lost 2 bases and the J gene lost 3 bases, with 16 bases spanning the gap. This CDR3 has 16 residues. CDR3 in amino acids: CASSQLSGVDYYGYTF. In DNA form, the CDR3 reads TGCGCCAGCAGCCAACTATCAGGGGTCGACTACTATGGCTACACCTTC.